This TCR beta chain is drawn from a study of lymphopenia after photon versus proton radiotherapy. The study, taken as a whole, reports: After the lymphocyte nadir, photon-treated repertoires showed oligoclonal expansion, especially of CD8+ Temra cells. A bigger post-nadir fall in TCR diversity correlated inversely with survival time in deceased patients. Authors raise, but do not show, better survival with proton therapy.

Of note for this clone: Its antigen is still unknown.

Data came from immunoSEQ multiplex PCR; TCRdb stores just in-frame clones and leaves some out. The data contain 150,000 to 200,000 clones, around nine tenths of them singletons. Per the germline V gene, CDR1 is MGHRA and CDR2 is YSYEKL. V shed 4 bases, J shed 8 bases, and the junction held 14 bases outside the gene matches. CDR3 length equals 15 residues. The receptor's source is a man in his fifties with gastric cancer. This sample comprised peripheral blood, obtained from a patient treated with photon-based radiotherapy. The genes are TRBV4-1 and TRBJ2-7, with 7 bases matching TRBD2. CDR3 residues: CASSLSSGDPRKQYF. The CDR3 DNA reads TGCGCCAGCAGCCTATCTAGCGGAGACCCTAGAAAGCAGTACTTC.